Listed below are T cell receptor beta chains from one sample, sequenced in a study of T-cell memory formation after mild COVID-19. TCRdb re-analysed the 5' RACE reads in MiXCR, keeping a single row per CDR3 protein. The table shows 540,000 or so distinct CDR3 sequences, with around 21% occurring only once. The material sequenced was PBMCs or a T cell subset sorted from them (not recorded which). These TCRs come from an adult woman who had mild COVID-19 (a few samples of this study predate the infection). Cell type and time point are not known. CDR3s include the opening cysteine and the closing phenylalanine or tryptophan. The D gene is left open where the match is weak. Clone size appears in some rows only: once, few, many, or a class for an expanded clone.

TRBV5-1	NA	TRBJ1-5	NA	TGCGCCAGCAGCAGCACGGGTGGGGGGTCTCAGCCCCAGCATTTT	CASSSTGGGSQPQHF
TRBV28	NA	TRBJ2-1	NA	TGTGCCAGCAGTTTAGGGATCGATGAGCAGTTCTTC	CASSLGIDEQFF
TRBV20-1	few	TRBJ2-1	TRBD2	TGCAGTGCTGAGAGTTCCGGGACTAGTAACAATGAGCAGTTCTTC	CSAESSGTSNNEQFF
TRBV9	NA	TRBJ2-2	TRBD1	TGTGCCAGCAGCGTCGAAGGCGGACAGGGAAACACCGGGGAGCTGTTTTTT	CASSVEGGQGNTGELFF
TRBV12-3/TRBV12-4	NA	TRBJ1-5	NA	TGTGCCAGCACCGCCGCTTCCAGCAATCAGCCCCAGCATTTT	CASTAASSNQPQHF
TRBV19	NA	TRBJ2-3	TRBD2	TGTGCCAGTATGGCTAGCGGTTTAGATACGCAGTATTTT	CASMASGLDTQYF
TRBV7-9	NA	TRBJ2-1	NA	TGTGCCGTCCAGTGGAGGAATGAGCAGTTCTTC	CAVQWRNEQFF
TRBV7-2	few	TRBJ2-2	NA	TGTGCCAGCAGCTTAGGGGTCGGGAGTTGGACCGGGGAGCTGTTTTTT	CASSLGVGSWTGELFF
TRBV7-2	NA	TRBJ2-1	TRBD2	TGTGCCAGCAGCTCCCAAGCGGGAGACAATGAGCAGTTCTTC	CASSSQAGDNEQFF
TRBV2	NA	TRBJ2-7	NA	TGTGCCAGCAGTGAACGGCCTCCATCCTCCTACGAGCAGTACTTC	CASSERPPSSYEQYF
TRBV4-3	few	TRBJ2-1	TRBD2	TGCGCCAGCAGCCAAGATTTCGAGGGAGGGAGGAATGAGCAGTTCTTC	CASSQDFEGGRNEQFF